This TCR beta chain derives from a study of blood T cell repertoires in COVID-19 (dated by TCRdb to about 2020). Some background on the complete study: Collaborator samples came from the United States, Italy and Spain and covered acute and convalescent phases of COVID-19. The prospective study material was composed of cDNA or gDNA derived from T cells, B-cell-depleted T cells, or PBMCs. The sample metadata nearly always contained a de-identified subject ID, COVID-19 status, age in years and sex. Deeply sampled blood TCRbeta repertoires from subjects exposed to, actively infected with, or recovered from COVID-19 were included in the dataset. Where available, HLA class I and class II types were taken from metadata supplied by the sample provider and were not determined by assay-based typing. The repertoires were released in a freely available public database meant as a resource for research on the immune response to SARS-CoV-2. The samples were drawn from two sources: the first 160 participants of the ongoing ImmuneRACE study, and 1,000 to 1,500 subjects contributed by 6 global collaborators.

Whole blood was collected in K2EDTA tubes by collaborating institutions according to the institutions' own protocols. For TCRbeta analysis, collaborators shipped samples in one of three forms: frozen whole blood, isolated PBMCs, or DNA extracted from either of those sample types. Study-wide conclusions, independent of this receptor: Clinical and demographic metadata were provided uncurated, with the amount varying by source and participant.

TCRbeta CDR3 regions were amplified from genomic DNA by means of the immunoSEQ Assay, a bias-controlled multiplex PCR. Under the source paper's analysis protocol: Within the assay, amplification of reference gene primers was used to estimate how many nucleated cells each sample contained. To quantify the absolute abundance of each unique TCRbeta CDR3 rearrangement, sequence reads were collapsed and filtered. Productive Simpson clonality was computed per sample as the square root of Simpson's diversity index over productive rearrangements. This immuneACCESS table, as held by TCRdb, lists in-frame sequences with V and J called but not all clones. Of the missing ones, under half trace to an unresolved V gene in checked studies; the others have no known cause. That table furnishes V, J and clone size, whereas the DNA furnished D and trimming. The sample contains about 120,000 clones, about 85% of them found a single time. The ten largest make up about 7.7% of the sample.

Spanning cysteine to phenylalanine, the CDR3 consists of 13 amino acids. CDR3 DNA only is kept here, 39 bases in frame from base 1. For CDR1 and CDR2, the germline V gene lists SGHRS and YFSETQ. Relative to germline, V is 0 bases shorter and J is 5 bases shorter, with 9 bases between their ends. On this clone itself: Its cognate antigen has yet to be identified. Per-base quality was not reported, and no clone a single base away is much larger than it.

The sequenced sample was peripheral blood. The receptor chain draws on TRBV5-1 and TRBJ2-7; TRBD1 might be the D gene, on 6 matching bases. The TCR sequence derives from a human donor in a cohort sampled during active COVID-19. The nucleotides are TGCGCCAGCAGCTTGGACAGGGTGGACGAGCAGTACTTC. Its protein product is CASSLDRVDEQYF.